Each of the 20 T cell receptor beta chains below was sequenced from the same sample in a study of post-analysis software for immune sequencing data. The study's findings and limits: Patients carried roughly 5 TRBV segments more frequently than controls did, and TRBV5-6, TRBV5-1 and TRBV20-1 were among them.

Presence of unique molecular identifiers characterized the TCR beta cDNA libraries. TCRdb re-called the PCR reads through MiXCR, storing one row per CDR3 protein. The sample includes 430,000 or so distinct CDR3 sequences, roughly 40% seen only once; the top ten take around 8%. No antigens are known for them. The sequenced sample consisted of blood. Receptors were obtained from a girl aged 2-10 years with multiple sclerosis.

This clonotype turned up a few times. The chain couples TRBV28 to TRBJ2-3; a possible D gene is TRBD1 (6 bases). Germline CDR1 is MDHEN and CDR2 is SYDVKM. Trimming shortened V by 5 bases and J by 4 bases, and 10 bases separated the two germline ends. This CDR3 contains 13 residues. CDR3 amino acids: CASSLPGADTQYF. The CDR3 bases are TGTGCCAGCAGTCTTCCAGGGGCAGATACGCAGTATTTT.

At least ten counts were recorded for this clonotype. A much larger clone differs by one base, so this may be a read error. The chain carries TRBV7-6 and TRBJ2-2, with D tentatively TRBD2 (6 bases). Germline loops: CDR1 SGHVS, CDR2 FNYEAQ. CDR3 size: 15 residues. This chain's CDR3 is CASSFGTDYTGERFF. CDR3 sequence (DNA): TGTGCCAGCAGCTTTGGGACTGATTACACCGGGGAGCGGTTTTTT.

This clonotype was seen at least ten times. This chain uses TRBV29-1 with TRBJ2-7, with 7 bases lining up with TRBD1. The germline V gene encodes CDR1 SQVTM and CDR2 ANQGSEA. CDR3 length: 16 residues. Trimming cost V 7 bases and J 2 bases; bases outside gene matches: 17. In DNA form, the CDR3 reads TGCAGCGCAGAGATGACAGGGCTCGGTCCGCCCTACGAGCAGTACTTC. This translates into CSAEMTGLGPPYEQYF.

This clonotype has just a few counts. The chain joins TRBV12-3 or TRBV12-4 to TRBJ2-1; 11 bases are shared with TRBD2. Germline trimming cut 6 bases from V and 4 bases from J; bases unmatched to any gene: 8. This CDR3 is built from 16 residues. The CDR3 loop is CASSRLAGPRYNEQFF. As DNA, the CDR3 is TGTGCCAGCAGCAGACTAGCGGGGCCACGATACAATGAGCAGTTCTTC.

This clonotype was picked up one time. The V gene is TRBV27, the J gene TRBJ2-3; 10 bases align to TRBD2. This CDR3 has 16 amino acids. Unmatched junction bases numbered 11, after V lost 5 bases and J lost 6 bases. Germline CDR1 reads MNHEY; CDR2 reads SMNVEV (reference sequence). In DNA form, the CDR3 reads TGTGCCAGCAGTCAGAGCGGGAGGGCCGATTCGGATACGCAGTATTTT. Its translation: CASSQSGRADSDTQYF.

This clonotype was seen a few times. The V call is TRBV7-3, the J call TRBJ2-3; TRBD2 aligns across 14 bases. The CDR3 is 19 amino acids. CDR1 is SGHTA and CDR2 is FQGTGA in the germline V gene. V dropped 6 bases and J dropped 7; count of bases not matched to a gene: 18. DNA for the CDR3: TGTGCCAGCAGTCCAATCTATACCGGGACTAGCGGGAGTACGCATACGCAGTATTTT. Its protein is CASSPIYTGTSGSTHTQYF.

This clonotype appeared a few times. This sequence joins TRBV29-1 and TRBJ1-2; D gene ambiguous. CDR3 length: 12 residues. Germline-derived CDR1 and CDR2 are SQVTM and ANQGSEA. Trimming pared 4 bases from V and 2 bases from J, leaving 8 bases between. CDR3 sequence (DNA): TGCAGCGTTGCCGCACAGAACTATGGCTACACCTTC. This encodes CSVAAQNYGYTF.

DNA of the CDR3: TGTGCCAGCAGCTTAAGCAACTTTCCCTACGAGCAGTACTTC. This codes for CASSLSNFPYEQYF. The V call is TRBV7-9, the J call TRBJ2-4; D gene uncertain. The J call may be faulty, since TRBJ2-7 better matches the DNA end. Germline V lookup: CDR1 SEHNR, CDR2 FQNEAQ (reference sequence). This CDR3 is 14 amino acids long.

This chain uses TRBV4-1 with TRBJ1-2; 9 positions match TRBD1. This CDR3 has 17 amino acids. Germline V gene data show CDR1 as MGHRA and CDR2 as YSYEKL. Unmatched junction bases numbered 13, after V lost 3 bases and J lost 5 bases. For the CDR3, the DNA is TGCGCCAGCAGCCAGACTTTCACCGGGACAGGGAGGTATGGCTACACCTTC. This sequence encodes CASSQTFTGTGRYGYTF.

This clonotype has more than one count but fewer than ten. The V call is TRBV7-8, the J call TRBJ2-7; a weak D match, TRBD1 (5 bases). The germline CDR1 and CDR2 sequences are SGHVS and FQNEAQ. V lost 5 bases and J 2 bases, leaving 19 bases between the germline ends. The CDR3 is 16 amino acids. In DNA form, the CDR3 reads TGTGCCAGCAGCCCTACCGACAGCACACCAACCTACGAGCAGTACTTC. It specifies CASSPTDSTPTYEQYF. The full variable domain, in which reference TRBV7-8 and TRBJ2-7 provide the parts outside the CDR3, is GAGVSQSPRYKVAKRGQDVALRCDPISGHVSLFWYQQALGQGPEFLTYFQNEAQLDKSGLPSDRFFAERPEGSVSTLKIQRTQQEDSAVYLCASSPTDSTPTYEQYFGPGTRLTVT.

This clonotype came up a few times. V is TRBV5-1 and J is TRBJ1-1, with D unclear. V lost 0 bases, J lost 0 bases, and 6 bases lay in between. CDR3 length: 14 residues. Germline V gives CDR1 SGHRS, CDR2 YFSETQ. The CDR3 region has the DNA TGCGCCAGCAGCTTGGACCCCATGAACACTGAAGCTTTCTTT. Protein sequence: CASSLDPMNTEAFF.

CDR3 bases: TGTGCCAGCAGTCCCCAGGGGAGGGGAGAGACCCAGTACTTC. Protein: CASSPQGRGETQYF. The J gene is TRBJ2-5, the V gene TRBV28; D might be TRBD2 (7 bases). This CDR3 contains 14 residues. CDR1 is MDHEN and CDR2 is SYDVKM in the germline V gene. Trimming shortened V by 5 bases and J by 4 bases, and 14 bases separated the two germline ends.

The chain joins TRBV6-2 or TRBV6-3 to TRBJ1-6; D is perhaps TRBD1 (6 bases). The CDR3 extends over 19 amino acids. Germline V gives CDR1 MNHEY, CDR2 SVGEGT. V lost 6 bases, J lost 0 bases, and 21 bases lay in between. CDR3 region: CASRHDTWTASSYNSPLHF. CDR3 coding DNA: TGTGCCAGCAGACACGACACCTGGACAGCCAGCTCCTATAATTCACCCCTCCACTTT.

This clonotype has a handful of counts. This sequence joins TRBV4-1 and TRBJ2-5, with TRBD2 identical over 10 bases. The CDR3 has 19 residues. Germline V CDR1 and CDR2: MGHRA, YSYEKL. After removal of 4 bases from V and 1 base from J, the junction contained 15 bases not matched to a gene. The CDR3 reads CASSLTMGLAGAGQETQYF. CDR3 coding DNA: TGCGCCAGCAGCCTCACGATGGGGCTAGCGGGGGCCGGCCAAGAGACCCAGTACTTC.

The chain links TRBV20-1 to TRBJ1-2; D gene unclear. V lost 0 bases, J lost 4 bases, and 9 bases lay in between. Germline assignment: CDR1 DFQATT and CDR2 SNEGSKA (reference sequence). The CDR3 sequence is 13 residues long. In DNA form, the CDR3 reads TGCAGTGCTAGAGATCAAGAACGCTATGGCTACACCTTC. It specifies CSARDQERYGYTF.

The chain couples TRBV6-2 or TRBV6-3 to TRBJ1-1, with D maybe TRBD1 (6 bases). The CDR3 runs 13 residues. Germline V CDR1 and CDR2: MNHEY, SVGEGT. Trimming stripped 6 bases from V and 3 bases from J, with 11 bases between. As DNA, the CDR3 is TGTGCCAGCAGGGACAGCGCTTACACTGAAGCTTTCTTT. It is translated as CASRDSAYTEAFF.

This clonotype was observed a handful of times. The chain links TRBV28 to TRBJ2-4; D uncertain. CDR3 size: 16 residues. Germline V lookup: CDR1 MDHEN, CDR2 SYDVKM. V shed 2 bases and J shed 4 bases, with 15 bases lying between them. CDR3 bases: TGTGCCAGCAGTTTACTCCTAGGAAGTGGTAAAAACATTCAGTACTTC. This codes for CASSLLLGSGKNIQYF.

Regarding this clonotype: One junction end disagrees with the germline gene, perhaps due to a read error. J is TRBJ2-7 and V is TRBV4-3, with 7 bases identical to TRBD1. The CDR3 has 15 amino acids. Germline CDR1 LGHNA, CDR2 YSLEER. The CDR3 region is CASSQYRDRPYEQYF. Here the CDR3 DNA reads TGCGCCAGTAGCCAGTACCGGGACAGACCCTACGAGCAGTACTTC.

In this sample, this clonotype turned up a few times. This chain uses TRBV29-1 with TRBJ2-1, with TRBD2 matching 7 bases. CDR1 and CDR2 (germline): SQVTM, ANQGSEA. The CDR3 consists of 11 residues. The J segment lost 8 bases and the V segment lost 6 bases, leaving 4 bases of the junction unmatched. DNA for the CDR3: TGCAGCGTCAGGGAGGGTTATGAGCAGTTCTTC. Its translation: CSVREGYEQFF.

This rearrangement joins TRBV28 to TRBJ1-3; 8 positions agree with TRBD1. The CDR3 loop spans 16 amino acids. V gave up 7 bases and J gave up 4 bases; unmatched junction bases: 12. Germline V lookup: CDR1 MDHEN, CDR2 SYDVKM. The CDR3 DNA reads TGTGCCAGCAACCCAGGGGACAGGCCGCCGGGAAACACCATATATTTT. This codes for CASNPGDRPPGNTIYF.